The sequence of this T cell receptor beta chain was determined in a study of T cell repertoires in cytomegalovirus infection. Study background: From public TCR beta signatures came an indication of both CMV infection and matching HLA type.

TCRdb called the reads again in MiXCR, with one record for every CDR3 protein. The sample has thousands of distinct CDR3 sequences; around three fifths are singletons. Findings and limits, study-wide: Clonotypes of TCR beta that were HLA-C-restricted and CMV-specific dominated the ex vivo response.

The CDR3 covers 14 residues. CDR1 and CDR2 (germline): SEHNR, FQNEAQ (reference sequence). V was trimmed by 8 bases and J by 3 bases, leaving 16 bases between them. Worth noting for this clonotype: Its antigen is still unknown.

The TCR was taken from a human donor in good health (CMV status not recorded). Some clones in this sample may be carry-over from other donors' samples. The chain is built from TRBV7-9 and TRBJ1-1, with D perhaps TRBD1 (6 bases). The sample taken for sequencing was PBMCs, sequenced either directly or after in vitro stimulation (not recorded which). The CDR3 protein is CASGRWTEDTEAFF. CDR3 bases: TGTGCCAGCGGCAGATGGACAGAAGACACTGAAGCTTTCTTT.